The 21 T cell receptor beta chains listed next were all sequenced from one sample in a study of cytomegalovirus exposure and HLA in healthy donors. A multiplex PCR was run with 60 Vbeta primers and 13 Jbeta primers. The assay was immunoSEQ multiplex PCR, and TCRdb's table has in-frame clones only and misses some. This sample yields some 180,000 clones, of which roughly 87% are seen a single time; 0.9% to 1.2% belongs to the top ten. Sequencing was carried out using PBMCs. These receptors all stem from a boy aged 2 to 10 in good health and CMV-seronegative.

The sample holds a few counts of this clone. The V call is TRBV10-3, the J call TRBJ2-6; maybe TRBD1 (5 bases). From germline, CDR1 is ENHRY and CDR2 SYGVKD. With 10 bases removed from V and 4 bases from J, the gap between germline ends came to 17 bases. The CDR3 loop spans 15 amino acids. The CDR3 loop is CATKVWTHGANVLTF. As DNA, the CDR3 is TGTGCCACCAAGGTCTGGACACACGGGGCCAACGTCCTGACTTTC.

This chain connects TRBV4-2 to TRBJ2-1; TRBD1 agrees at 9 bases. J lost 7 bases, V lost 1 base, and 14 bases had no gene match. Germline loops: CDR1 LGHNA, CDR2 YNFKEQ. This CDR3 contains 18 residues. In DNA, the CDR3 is TGTGCCAGCAGCCAAGGACCTACAGGGGGCGCATTGATGAATGAGCAGTTCTTC. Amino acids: CASSQGPTGGALMNEQFF.

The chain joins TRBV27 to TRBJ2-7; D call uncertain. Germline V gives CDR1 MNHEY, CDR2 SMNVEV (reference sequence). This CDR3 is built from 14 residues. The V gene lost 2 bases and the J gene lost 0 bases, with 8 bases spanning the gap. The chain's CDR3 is CASSLGRSSYEQYF. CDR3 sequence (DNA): TGTGCCAGCAGTTTAGGTCGCAGCTCCTACGAGCAGTACTTC.

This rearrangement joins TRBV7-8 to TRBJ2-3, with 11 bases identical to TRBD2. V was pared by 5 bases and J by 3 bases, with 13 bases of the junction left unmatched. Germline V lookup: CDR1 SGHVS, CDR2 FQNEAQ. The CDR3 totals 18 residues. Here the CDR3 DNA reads TGTGCCAGCAGCCATCCCCGCCCTAGCGGGGGGTCTACAGATACGCAGTATTTT. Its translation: CASSHPRPSGGSTDTQYF.

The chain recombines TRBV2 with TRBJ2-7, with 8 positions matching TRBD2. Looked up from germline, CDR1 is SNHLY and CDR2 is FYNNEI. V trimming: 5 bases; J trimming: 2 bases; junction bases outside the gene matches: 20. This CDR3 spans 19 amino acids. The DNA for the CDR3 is TGTGCCAGCAGTCAAACTCAGGGGTTTGGGAGCGGGAGAGCCTACGAGCAGTACTTC. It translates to CASSQTQGFGSGRAYEQYF.

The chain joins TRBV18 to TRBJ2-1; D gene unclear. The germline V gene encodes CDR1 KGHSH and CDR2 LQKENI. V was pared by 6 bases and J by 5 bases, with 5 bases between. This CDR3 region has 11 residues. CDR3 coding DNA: TGTGCCAGCTCCCCCGACAATGAGCAGTTCTTC. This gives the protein CASSPDNEQFF.

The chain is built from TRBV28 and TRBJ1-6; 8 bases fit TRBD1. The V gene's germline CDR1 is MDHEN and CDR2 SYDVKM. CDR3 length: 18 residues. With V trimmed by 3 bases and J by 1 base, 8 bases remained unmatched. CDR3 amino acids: CASSFWQGARSYNSPLHF. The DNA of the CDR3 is TGTGCCAGCAGTTTTTGGCAGGGGGCGCGGTCCTATAATTCACCCCTCCACTTT.

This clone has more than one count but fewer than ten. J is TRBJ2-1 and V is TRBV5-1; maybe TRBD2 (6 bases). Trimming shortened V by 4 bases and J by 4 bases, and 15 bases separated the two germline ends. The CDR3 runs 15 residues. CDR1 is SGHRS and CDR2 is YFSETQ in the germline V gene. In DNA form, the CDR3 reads TGCGCCAGCAGCCCACGTGGGGAGGTATACAATGAGCAGTTCTTC. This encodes CASSPRGEVYNEQFF.

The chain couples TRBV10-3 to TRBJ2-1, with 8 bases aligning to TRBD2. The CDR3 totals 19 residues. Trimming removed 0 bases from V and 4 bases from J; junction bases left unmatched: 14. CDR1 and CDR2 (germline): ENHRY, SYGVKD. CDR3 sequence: CAISESLTSGLLPYNEQFF. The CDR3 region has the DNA TGTGCCATCAGTGAGTCTCTCACTAGCGGACTCCTCCCTTACAATGAGCAGTTCTTC.

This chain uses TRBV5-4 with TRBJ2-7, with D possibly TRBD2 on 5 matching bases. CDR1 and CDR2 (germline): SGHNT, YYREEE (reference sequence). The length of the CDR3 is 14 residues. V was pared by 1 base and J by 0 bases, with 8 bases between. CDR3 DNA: TGTGCCAGCAGCTTGTCTAGCCACTCCTACGAGCAGTACTTC. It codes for CASSLSSHSYEQYF.

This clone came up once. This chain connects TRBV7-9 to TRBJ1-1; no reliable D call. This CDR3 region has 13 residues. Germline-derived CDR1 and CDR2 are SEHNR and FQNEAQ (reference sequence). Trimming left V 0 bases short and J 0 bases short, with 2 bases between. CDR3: CASSLAMNTEAFF. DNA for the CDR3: TGTGCCAGCAGCTTAGCTATGAACACTGAAGCTTTCTTT.

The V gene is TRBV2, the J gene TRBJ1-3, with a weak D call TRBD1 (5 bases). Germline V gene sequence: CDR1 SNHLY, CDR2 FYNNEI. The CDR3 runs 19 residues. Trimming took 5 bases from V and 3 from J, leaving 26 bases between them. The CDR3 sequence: CASSPRAGQGHALGNTIYF. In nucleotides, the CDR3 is TGTGCCAGCAGTCCCAGAGCGGGGCAGGGCCATGCCCTTGGAAACACCATATATTTT.

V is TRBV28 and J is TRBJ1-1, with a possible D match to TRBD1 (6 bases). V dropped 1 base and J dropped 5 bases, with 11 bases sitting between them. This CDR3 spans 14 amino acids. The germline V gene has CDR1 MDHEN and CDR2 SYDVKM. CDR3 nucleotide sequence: TGTGCCAGCAGTTTATACCAGGGGTGGACTGAAGCTTTCTTT. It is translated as CASSLYQGWTEAFF. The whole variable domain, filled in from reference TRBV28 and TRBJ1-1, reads DVKVTQSSRYLVKRTGEKVFLECVQDMDHENMFWYRQDPGLGLRLIYFSYDVKMKEKGDIPEGYSVSREKKERFSLILESASTNQTSMYLCASSLYQGWTEAFFGQGTRLTVV.

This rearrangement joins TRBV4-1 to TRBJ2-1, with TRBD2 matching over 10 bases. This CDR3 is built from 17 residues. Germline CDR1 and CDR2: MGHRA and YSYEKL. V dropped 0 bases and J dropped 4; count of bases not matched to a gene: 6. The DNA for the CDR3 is TGCGCCAGCAGCCAAGATCGAGTAGCGGGGGGATACAATGAGCAGTTCTTC. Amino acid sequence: CASSQDRVAGGYNEQFF.

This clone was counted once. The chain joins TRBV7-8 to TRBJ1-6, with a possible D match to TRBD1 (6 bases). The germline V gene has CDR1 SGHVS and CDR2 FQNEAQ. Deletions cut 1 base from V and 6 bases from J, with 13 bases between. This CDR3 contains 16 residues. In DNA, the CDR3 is TGTGCCAGCAGCTTAGATCACAGGGTTACTAATTCACCCCTCCACTTT. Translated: CASSLDHRVTNSPLHF.

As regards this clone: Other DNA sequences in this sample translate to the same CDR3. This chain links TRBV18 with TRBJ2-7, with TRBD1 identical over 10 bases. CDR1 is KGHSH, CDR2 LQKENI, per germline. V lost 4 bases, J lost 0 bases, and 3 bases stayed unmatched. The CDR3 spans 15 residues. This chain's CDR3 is CASSLGQGLSYEQYF. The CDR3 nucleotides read TGTGCCAGCTCACTGGGACAGGGGCTCTCCTACGAGCAGTACTTC.

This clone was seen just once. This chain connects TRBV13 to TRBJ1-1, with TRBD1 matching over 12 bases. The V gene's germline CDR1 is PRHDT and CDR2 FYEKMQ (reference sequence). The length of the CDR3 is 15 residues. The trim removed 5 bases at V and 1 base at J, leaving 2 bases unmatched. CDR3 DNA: TGTGCCAGCAGCCCGGGACAGGGGGCGAACACTGAAGCTTTCTTT. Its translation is CASSPGQGANTEAFF.

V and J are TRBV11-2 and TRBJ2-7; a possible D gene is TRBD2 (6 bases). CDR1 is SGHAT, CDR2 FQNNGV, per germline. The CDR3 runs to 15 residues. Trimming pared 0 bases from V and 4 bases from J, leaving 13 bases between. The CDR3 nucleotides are TGTGCCAGCAGCTTAGAGGGACTCAACCTTTACGAGCAGTACTTC. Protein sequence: CASSLEGLNLYEQYF.

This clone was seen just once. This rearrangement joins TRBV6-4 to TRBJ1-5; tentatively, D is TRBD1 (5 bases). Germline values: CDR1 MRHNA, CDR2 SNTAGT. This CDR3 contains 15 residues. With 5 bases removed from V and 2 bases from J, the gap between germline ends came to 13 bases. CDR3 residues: CASSPRGEGNQPQHF. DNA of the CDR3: TGTGCCAGCAGTCCCCGGGGGGAGGGCAATCAGCCCCAGCATTTT.

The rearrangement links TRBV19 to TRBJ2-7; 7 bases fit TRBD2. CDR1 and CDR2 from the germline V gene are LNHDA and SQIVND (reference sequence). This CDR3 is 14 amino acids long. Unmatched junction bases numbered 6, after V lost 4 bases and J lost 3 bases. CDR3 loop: CASSTPGGIYEQYF. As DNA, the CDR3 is TGTGCCAGTAGTACCCCCGGGGGGATCTACGAGCAGTACTTC.

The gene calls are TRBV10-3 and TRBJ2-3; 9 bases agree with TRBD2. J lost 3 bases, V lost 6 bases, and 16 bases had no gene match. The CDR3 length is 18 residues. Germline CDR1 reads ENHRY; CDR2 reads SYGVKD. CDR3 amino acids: CAISPLGGGAVGTDTQYF. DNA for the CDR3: TGTGCCATCAGCCCCCTTGGCGGGGGGGCCGTCGGGACAGATACGCAGTATTTT.